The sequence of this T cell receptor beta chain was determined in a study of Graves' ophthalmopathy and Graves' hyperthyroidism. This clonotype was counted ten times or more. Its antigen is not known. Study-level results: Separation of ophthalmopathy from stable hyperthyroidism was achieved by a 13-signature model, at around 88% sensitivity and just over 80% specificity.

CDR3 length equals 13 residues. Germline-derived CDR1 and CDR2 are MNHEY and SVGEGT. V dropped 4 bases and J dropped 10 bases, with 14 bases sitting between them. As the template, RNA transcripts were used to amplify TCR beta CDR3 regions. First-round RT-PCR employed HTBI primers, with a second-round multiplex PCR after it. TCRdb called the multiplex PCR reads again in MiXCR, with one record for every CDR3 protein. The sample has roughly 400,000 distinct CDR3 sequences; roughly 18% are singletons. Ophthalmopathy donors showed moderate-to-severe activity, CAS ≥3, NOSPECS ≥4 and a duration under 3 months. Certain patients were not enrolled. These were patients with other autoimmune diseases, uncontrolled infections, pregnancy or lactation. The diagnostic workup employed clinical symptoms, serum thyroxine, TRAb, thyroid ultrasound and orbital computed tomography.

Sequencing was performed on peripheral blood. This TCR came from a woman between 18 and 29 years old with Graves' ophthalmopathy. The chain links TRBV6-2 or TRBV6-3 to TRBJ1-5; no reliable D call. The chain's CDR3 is CASSSGVYGPQHF. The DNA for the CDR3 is TGTGCCAGCAGTTCCGGGGTTTATGGTCCCCAGCATTTT.